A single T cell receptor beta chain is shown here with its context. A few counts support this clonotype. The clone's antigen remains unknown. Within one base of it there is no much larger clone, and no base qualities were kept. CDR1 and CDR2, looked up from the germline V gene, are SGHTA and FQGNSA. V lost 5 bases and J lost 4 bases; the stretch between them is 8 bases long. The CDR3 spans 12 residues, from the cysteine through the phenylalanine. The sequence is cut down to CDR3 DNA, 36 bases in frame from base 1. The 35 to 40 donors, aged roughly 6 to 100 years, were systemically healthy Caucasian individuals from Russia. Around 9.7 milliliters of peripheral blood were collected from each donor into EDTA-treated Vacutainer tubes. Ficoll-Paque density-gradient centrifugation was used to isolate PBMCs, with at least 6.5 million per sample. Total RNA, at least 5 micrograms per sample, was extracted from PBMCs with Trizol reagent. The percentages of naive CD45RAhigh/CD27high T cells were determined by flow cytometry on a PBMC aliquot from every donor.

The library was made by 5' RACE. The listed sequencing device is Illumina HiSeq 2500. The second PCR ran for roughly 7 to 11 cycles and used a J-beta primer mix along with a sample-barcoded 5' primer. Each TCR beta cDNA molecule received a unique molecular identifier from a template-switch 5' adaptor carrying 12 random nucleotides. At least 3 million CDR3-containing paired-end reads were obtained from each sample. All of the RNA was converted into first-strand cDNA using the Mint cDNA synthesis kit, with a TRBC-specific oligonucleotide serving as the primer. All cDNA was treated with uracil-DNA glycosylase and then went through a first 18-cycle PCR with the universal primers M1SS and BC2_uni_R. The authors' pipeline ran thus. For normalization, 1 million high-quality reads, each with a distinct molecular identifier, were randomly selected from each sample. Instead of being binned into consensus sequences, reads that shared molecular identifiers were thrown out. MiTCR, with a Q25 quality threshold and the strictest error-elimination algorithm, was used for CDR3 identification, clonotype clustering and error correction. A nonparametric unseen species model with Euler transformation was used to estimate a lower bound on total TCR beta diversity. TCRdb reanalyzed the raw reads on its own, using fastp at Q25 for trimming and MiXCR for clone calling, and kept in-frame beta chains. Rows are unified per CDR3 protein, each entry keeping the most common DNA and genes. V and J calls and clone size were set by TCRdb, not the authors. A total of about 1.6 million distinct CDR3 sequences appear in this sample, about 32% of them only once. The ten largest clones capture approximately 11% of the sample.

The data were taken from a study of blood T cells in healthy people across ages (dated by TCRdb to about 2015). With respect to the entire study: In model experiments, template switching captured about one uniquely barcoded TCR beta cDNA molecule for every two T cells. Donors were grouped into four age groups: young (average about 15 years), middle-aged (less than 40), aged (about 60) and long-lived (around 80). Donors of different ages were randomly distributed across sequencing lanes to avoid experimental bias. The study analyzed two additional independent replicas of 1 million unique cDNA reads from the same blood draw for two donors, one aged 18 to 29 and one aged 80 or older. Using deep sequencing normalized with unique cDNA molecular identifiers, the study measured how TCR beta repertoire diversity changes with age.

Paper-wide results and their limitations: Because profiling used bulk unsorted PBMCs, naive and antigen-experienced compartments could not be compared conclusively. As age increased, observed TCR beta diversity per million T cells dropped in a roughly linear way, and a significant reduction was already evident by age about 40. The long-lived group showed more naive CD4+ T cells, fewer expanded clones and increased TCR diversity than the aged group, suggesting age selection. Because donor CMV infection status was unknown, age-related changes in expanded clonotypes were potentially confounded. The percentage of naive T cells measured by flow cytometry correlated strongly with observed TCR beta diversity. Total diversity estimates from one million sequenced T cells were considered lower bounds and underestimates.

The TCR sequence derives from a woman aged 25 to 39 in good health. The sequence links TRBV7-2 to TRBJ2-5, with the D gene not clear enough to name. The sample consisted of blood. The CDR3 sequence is CASSRVPETQYF. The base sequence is TGTGCCAGCAGCCGAGTCCCAGAGACCCAGTACTTC.